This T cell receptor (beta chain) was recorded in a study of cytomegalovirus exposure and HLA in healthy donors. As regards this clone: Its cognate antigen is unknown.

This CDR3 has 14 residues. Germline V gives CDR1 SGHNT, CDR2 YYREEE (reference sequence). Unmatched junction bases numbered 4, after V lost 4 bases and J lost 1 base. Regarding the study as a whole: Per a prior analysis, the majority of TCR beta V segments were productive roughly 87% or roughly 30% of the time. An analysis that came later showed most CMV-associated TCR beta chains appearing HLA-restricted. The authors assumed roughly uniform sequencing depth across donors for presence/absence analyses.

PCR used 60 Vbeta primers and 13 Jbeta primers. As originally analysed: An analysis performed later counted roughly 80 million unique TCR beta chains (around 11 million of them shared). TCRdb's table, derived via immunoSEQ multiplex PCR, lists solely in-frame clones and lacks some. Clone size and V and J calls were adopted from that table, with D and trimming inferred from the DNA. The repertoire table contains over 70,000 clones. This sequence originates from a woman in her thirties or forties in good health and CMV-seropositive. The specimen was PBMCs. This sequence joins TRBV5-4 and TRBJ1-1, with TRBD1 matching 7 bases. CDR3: CASSPGQANTEAFF. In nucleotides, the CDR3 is TGTGCCAGCAGCCCCGGACAGGCGAACACTGAAGCTTTCTTT. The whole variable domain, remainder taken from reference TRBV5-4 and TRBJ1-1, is ETGVTQSPTHLIKTRGQQVTLRCSSQSGHNTVSWYQQALGQGPQFIFQYYREEENGRGNFPPRFSGLQFPNYSSELNVNALELDDSALYLCASSPGQANTEAFFGQGTRLTVV.